This TCR beta chain came from a study of T cell responses to AZD1222 COVID-19 vaccine. The V gene end was trimmed by 0 bases and the J gene end by 0 bases; junction bases not matched to a gene: 5. The CDR3 contains 18 residues. The germline V gene encodes CDR1 LGHNA and CDR2 YNFKEQ. TCRdb's copy holds only in-frame clones and misses some; the assay was immunoSEQ multiplex PCR. The profile shows about 150,000 clones, over 75% of them singletons. The rearrangement links TRBV4-2 to TRBJ2-7, with 13 bases aligning to TRBD2. This receptor was taken from an adult in good health. The sample in question was peripheral blood, obtained on day 0 of AZD1222 vaccination. The CDR3, as DNA: TGTGCCAGCAGCCAAGAGAGTGGACTAGCGGGGGTCTCCTACGAGCAGTACTTC. Translated: CASSQESGLAGVSYEQYF.